The 13 T cell receptor beta chains presented below share a single source sample, sequenced in a study of blood T cell repertoires in COVID-19. The table came from immunoSEQ multiplex PCR; TCRdb's copy has only in-frame clones and leaves some out. The repertoire holds about 82,000 clones, with around 83% as singletons. The sequencing input was peripheral blood. The receptors originated from an older woman with acute or convalescent COVID-19.

This chain links TRBV7-2 with TRBJ2-1; 7 bases are shared with TRBD2. The CDR3 runs 15 residues. Trimming cost V 2 bases and J 9 bases; bases outside gene matches: 10. Germline values: CDR1 SGHTA, CDR2 FQGNSA. For the CDR3, the DNA is TGTGCCAGCAGCTTAAGGGGTCAGCGGGATAGTGAGCAGTTCTTC. Its translation is CASSLRGQRDSEQFF.

V gene TRBV30 combines with J gene TRBJ2-4; D possibly corresponds to TRBD1 (5 bases). Germline V lookup: CDR1 GTSNPN, CDR2 SVGIG (reference sequence). This CDR3 is 14 amino acids long. V was cut by 7 bases and J by 0 bases, with 13 bases left in between. The CDR3 here is CALQETLAKNIQYF. Here the CDR3 DNA reads TGTGCCTTACAGGAGACCTTAGCCAAAAACATTCAGTACTTC.

A single count supports this clone. CDR3 nucleotides: TGTGCCAGCAGTGAGCTAGCGGTAACGAACACCGGGGAGCTGTTTTTT. It translates to CASSELAVTNTGELFF. The rearrangement links TRBV6-4 to TRBJ2-2; 7 nucleotides match TRBD2. V lost 3 bases, J lost 0 bases, and 4 bases stayed unmatched. In germline, CDR1 is MRHNA, CDR2 SNTAGT. This CDR3 is built from 16 residues.

V gene TRBV29-1 combines with J gene TRBJ2-7; no reliable D call. CDR3 length equals 11 residues. V shed 3 bases and J shed 0 bases, with 3 bases lying between them. Germline V gives CDR1 SQVTM, CDR2 ANQGSEA. CDR3 loop: CSVDISYEQYF. The CDR3 bases are TGCAGCGTTGACATCTCCTACGAGCAGTACTTC.

This clone was observed once. This chain uses TRBV7-9 with TRBJ1-1; weak D call: TRBD1 (5 bases). CDR3 size: 14 residues. Germline V lookup: CDR1 SEHNR, CDR2 FQNEAQ (reference sequence). V was cut by 5 bases and J by 1 base, with 11 bases left in between. CDR3 sequence reads: CASSQTTENTEAFF. CDR3 DNA: TGTGCCAGCAGCCAGACGACAGAGAACACTGAAGCTTTCTTT.

The chain joins TRBV2 to TRBJ2-7; 12 bases fit TRBD2. V shed 6 bases and J 4 bases; nucleotides not matched to a gene: 7. This CDR3 contains 15 residues. Germline values: CDR1 SNHLY, CDR2 FYNNEI. The CDR3 DNA reads as TGTGCCAGCAGAAGACTAGCGGGAGCTGGTTACGAGCAGTACTTC. Translated: CASRRLAGAGYEQYF.

The rearrangement joins TRBV6-5 to TRBJ2-7, with 10 bases fitting TRBD1. CDR1 and CDR2 (germline): MNHEY, SVGAGI. The CDR3 contains 14 residues. V dropped 10 bases and J dropped 2; count of bases not matched to a gene: 8. CDR3 in amino acids: CATRTGQGAYEQYF. Here the CDR3 DNA reads TGTGCCACCAGGACAGGACAGGGGGCCTACGAGCAGTACTTC.

V gene TRBV5-6 combines with J gene TRBJ1-2; 9 positions match TRBD1. CDR3 length equals 16 residues. Germline-derived CDR1 and CDR2 are SGHDT and YYEEEE. V lost 4 bases and J lost 4; bases outside the gene matches: 11. In nucleotides, the CDR3 is TGTGCCAGCAGCCCTATAACAGGGGGCGATACCTATGGCTACACCTTC. This translates into CASSPITGGDTYGYTF.

This chain links TRBV4-3 with TRBJ2-7, with D perhaps TRBD2 (5 bases). Looked up from germline, CDR1 is LGHNA and CDR2 is YSLEER. The length of the CDR3 is 15 residues. V gave up 0 bases and J gave up 2 bases, with 11 bases separating them. The CDR3 spells CASSQEFGSPYEQYF. In DNA, the CDR3 is TGCGCCAGCAGCCAAGAGTTTGGGAGTCCCTACGAGCAGTACTTC.

The V gene is TRBV18, the J gene TRBJ2-2; TRBD1 aligns across 7 bases. This CDR3 region has 14 residues. Germline V gene data show CDR1 as KGHSH and CDR2 as LQKENI. V lost 3 bases to trimming and J lost 5 bases; unmatched junction nucleotides: 3. The CDR3 nucleotides read TGTGCCAGCTCACCCCTCAGGGGGACCGGGGAGCTGTTTTTT. It translates to CASSPLRGTGELFF.

This clone appeared once. The chain employs TRBV5-4 and TRBJ1-3, with a weak D call TRBD1 (6 bases). Trimming shortened V by 0 bases and J by 4 bases, and 14 bases separated the two germline ends. The CDR3 is made up of 16 amino acids. Germline loops: CDR1 SGHNT, CDR2 YYREEE (reference sequence). Here the CDR3 DNA reads TGTGCCAGCAGCTTGGCCGTCCAGGGGAGCGGAAACACCATATATTTT. This translates into CASSLAVQGSGNTIYF.

The rearrangement uses TRBV10-3 and TRBJ1-2; D remains unclear. The CDR3 has 13 residues. Germline loops: CDR1 ENHRY, CDR2 SYGVKD. Trimming cost V 3 bases and J 0 bases, with 5 bases left between them. As DNA, the CDR3 is TGTGCCATCAGTGAAGAGCCTAACTATGGCTACACCTTC. Its translation: CAISEEPNYGYTF.

This clone was detected only a few times. V and J are TRBV7-3 and TRBJ2-2; TRBD2 agrees at 7 bases. CDR3 length: 18 residues. The V segment lost 5 bases and the J segment 7 bases; nucleotides outside the gene matches: 19. Germline loops: CDR1 SGHTA, CDR2 FQGTGA. The CDR3 is CASSLSLPGTGGSGELFF. As DNA, the CDR3 is TGTGCCAGCAGCCTCTCCCTCCCGGGGACCGGGGGGAGCGGGGAGCTGTTTTTT.